This is a list of T cell receptor beta chains from one sample in a study of T-cell reconstitution after alpha-beta-depleted transplantation in children. Each CDR3 protein is one row after TCRdb ran MiXCR on the PCR reads. The table shows fewer than 400,000 distinct CDR3 sequences, with 20% occurring only once. The source was PBMCs from the stem cell graft donor, collected from the stem cell graft. All receptors come from a human donor who donated a stem cell graft to a child with acute myeloid leukemia. Each CDR3 is given with its conserved first and last residue. Fields, in order: clone size, J gene, V gene, D gene, CDR3 DNA, CDR3 protein. A D gene is named only where the DNA matches it firmly. Clone size appears in some rows only: once, few, many, or a class for an expanded clone.

NA	TRBJ2-7	TRBV14	NA	TGTGCCAGCAGCCAAAGGCGTAACTCCTACGAGCAGTACTTC	CASSQRRNSYEQYF
NA	TRBJ2-1	TRBV7-2	NA	TGTGCCAGCAGCTTAACTATCCATGGGAATGAGCAGTTCTTC	CASSLTIHGNEQFF
NA	TRBJ2-7	TRBV12-3/TRBV12-4	NA	TGTGCCAGCAGTTTAGGTCAGAGGACCTACGAGCAGTACTTC	CASSLGQRTYEQYF
few	TRBJ2-7	TRBV24-1	TRBD1	TGTGCCACCAGTGATCCCCGGACAGGGAAGTACGAGCAGTACTTC	CATSDPRTGKYEQYF
many	TRBJ1-2	TRBV29-1	NA	TGCAGCGTTGAACACGGGTTAACCTTC	CSVEHGLTF
many	TRBJ1-1	TRBV4-2	NA	TGTGCCAGCAGCCAAGGGGTATTAAACACTGAAGCTTTCTTT	CASSQGVLNTEAFF
many	TRBJ2-1	TRBV7-2	NA	TGTGCCAGCAGCTTACGGGTAAGAAACTCCTACAATGAGCAGTTCTTC	CASSLRVRNSYNEQFF
NA	TRBJ1-6	TRBV9	TRBD1	TGTGCCAGCAGCGCGGGACAGGCGACCCTTTCACCCCTCCACTTT	CASSAGQATLSPLHF
NA	TRBJ2-1	TRBV7-9	NA	TGTGCCAGCGGCCTGGGACCCCGTCACGGCGAGCAGTTCTTC	CASGLGPRHGEQFF
few	TRBJ2-1	TRBV7-9	TRBD2	TGTGCCAGCAGCTCCGGGACAACTAGCGGAAATGAGCAGTTCTTC	CASSSGTTSGNEQFF
NA	TRBJ1-1	TRBV6-1	TRBD1	TGTGCCAGCAGTACGGATCGGGACAGGGGTCGCACTGAAGCTTTCTTT	CASSTDRDRGRTEAFF
many	TRBJ2-7	TRBV20-1	NA	TGCAGTGCTAGACCCCCAAGCTCCTACGAGCAGTACTTC	CSARPPSSYEQYF
few	TRBJ1-5	TRBV5-1	NA	TGCGCCAGCAGTATTCTTGGAGAACAGCCCCAGCATTTT	CASSILGEQPQHF
NA	TRBJ2-3	TRBV6-4	NA	TGTGCCCTCGGGGTTTCCACAGATACGCAGTATTTT	CALGVSTDTQYF
few	TRBJ2-7	TRBV5-1	NA	TGCGCCAGCAGCTTGGCCTCAGGGCTCTCCTACGAGCAGTACTTC	CASSLASGLSYEQYF
NA	TRBJ2-5	TRBV6-1	TRBD1	TGTGCCAGCAATCTTCCGGGACAGGGGTTCGAGACCCAGTACTTC	CASNLPGQGFETQYF
many	TRBJ2-5	TRBV29-1	NA	TGCAGCGTTGATCTATTACGGGAGACCCAGTACTTC	CSVDLLRETQYF
NA	TRBJ2-1	TRBV10-2	NA	TGCGCCAGCAGTGAGAACAATGAGCAGTTCTTC	CASSENNEQFF
many	TRBJ2-4	TRBV29-1	NA	TGCAGCGTTGATCCAGGGGGAGGAAACATTCAGTACTTC	CSVDPGGGNIQYF
few	TRBJ2-2	TRBV6-5	TRBD2	TGTGCCAGCAGTTACTCCTGGTCTAGCGGGAACACCGGGGAGCTGTTTTTT	CASSYSWSSGNTGELFF
few	TRBJ2-5	TRBV5-1	NA	TGCGCCAGCAGCTTGGACACAGGGCCCCAAGAGACCCAGTACTTC	CASSLDTGPQETQYF
few	TRBJ1-1	TRBV4-1	NA	TGCGCCAGCAGGGCGTCGGAGGGCACTGAAGCTTTCTTT	CASRASEGTEAFF
NA	TRBJ2-7	TRBV28	NA	TGTGCCAGCAGTCACCAAAAAACCTACGAGCAGTACTTC	CASSHQKTYEQYF
NA	TRBJ2-2	TRBV5-1	NA	TGCGCCAGCAGCCCAAGACTTGAGAACACCGGGGAGCTGTTTTTT	CASSPRLENTGELFF
NA	TRBJ2-1	TRBV7-9	NA	TGTGCCAGCAGCTTAGTTGCCAGTCTGGATGAGCAGTTCTTC	CASSLVASLDEQFF
many	TRBJ2-4	TRBV12-3/TRBV12-4	NA	TGTGCCAGCAGCCTTCCAAAGACCAAAAACATTCAGTACTTC	CASSLPKTKNIQYF
many	TRBJ2-1	TRBV10-3	NA	TGTGCCATCAGTGAGGATGGGCTGAGGAATGAGCAGTTCTTC	CAISEDGLRNEQFF
NA	TRBJ2-1	TRBV5-1	TRBD2	TGCGCCAGCAGCTTGCAGACTAGCGGGAGGGGGGTCAATGAGCAGTTCTTC	CASSLQTSGRGVNEQFF
many	TRBJ2-3	TRBV20-1	NA	TGCAGTGCTAGGATAGGTCCTAGCACAGATACGCAGTATTTT	CSARIGPSTDTQYF
many	TRBJ1-4	TRBV7-9	NA	TGTGCCAGCAGCTCCGTCCTTGGACGGAATAATGAAAAACTGTTTTTT	CASSSVLGRNNEKLFF
NA	TRBJ2-7	TRBV12-3/TRBV12-4	NA	TGTGCCAGCAGAGCTGACAGATACGAGCAGTACTTC	CASRADRYEQYF
NA	TRBJ2-2	TRBV20-1	TRBD2	TGCAGTGCTAGAGGGACTAGCGCCACCGGGGAGCTGTTTTTT	CSARGTSATGELFF
once	TRBJ2-7	TRBV5-1	TRBD2	TGCGCCAGCAGCTTGGAAGTAGCGGGAGTCGCCCACGAGCAGTACTTC	CASSLEVAGVAHEQYF
many	TRBJ2-1	TRBV20-1	NA	TGCAGTGCTAGAACCCGCGGCTCCTACAATGAGCAGTTCTTC	CSARTRGSYNEQFF
NA	TRBJ1-2	TRBV28	NA	TGTGCCAGCAGTTCGGGACCTAACTATGGCTACACCTTC	CASSSGPNYGYTF
NA	TRBJ2-1	TRBV5-1	NA	TGCGCCAGCAGCTTGGTTCGTGGGCAGTTCTTC	CASSLVRGQFF
NA	TRBJ1-2	TRBV5-5	NA	TGTGCCAGCAGCGAACGACGGCCGGATGGCTACACCTTC	CASSERRPDGYTF
NA	TRBJ2-3	TRBV9	NA	TGTGCCAGCAGCGCCGGGACTAGCACAGATACGCAGTATTTT	CASSAGTSTDTQYF
NA	TRBJ2-7	TRBV28	TRBD1	TGTGCCAGCACCCCCAGGGGGACCTCCTACGAGCAGTACTTC	CASTPRGTSYEQYF
NA	TRBJ2-1	TRBV5-1	NA	TGCGCCAGCAGCCGAGGGACTTCCATTTACAATGAGCAGTTCTTC	CASSRGTSIYNEQFF
NA	TRBJ1-3	TRBV18	NA	TGTGCCAGCTCACGCTCTCAGGGGAGCTCTGGAAACACCATATATTTT	CASSRSQGSSGNTIYF
NA	TRBJ2-7	TRBV12-3/TRBV12-4	TRBD2	TGTGCCAGCAGGGGGCCGGGACTAGCGGGAGTCCTCTACGAGCAGTACTTC	CASRGPGLAGVLYEQYF
NA	TRBJ2-1	TRBV5-1	NA	TGCGCCAGCAGCCGAAATACAGAAAATGAGCAGTTCTTC	CASSRNTENEQFF
NA	TRBJ2-1	TRBV24-1	NA	TGTGCCACCAGTGATTCGGGGGTCGACAGCTCCTACAATGAGCAGTTCTTC	CATSDSGVDSSYNEQFF
many	TRBJ2-7	TRBV6-6	NA	TGTGCCAGCAGCTACTCGTCCTACGAGCAGTACTTC	CASSYSSYEQYF
NA	TRBJ2-5	TRBV28	TRBD2	TGTGCCAGCAGTTTCGCGGGAGTGGAGACCCAGTACTTC	CASSFAGVETQYF
few	TRBJ2-1	TRBV12-3/TRBV12-4	NA	TGTGCCAGCAGTTTACACGGGGGTTCGTACAATGAGCAGTTCTTC	CASSLHGGSYNEQFF
NA	TRBJ1-5	TRBV24-1	NA	TGTGCCACCGCAAGAACCAACAATCAGCCCCAGCATTTT	CATARTNNQPQHF
few	TRBJ2-7	TRBV6-1	NA	TGTGCCAGCAGTGAAAACCGGGGAACCCCCTCCTACGAGCAGTACTTC	CASSENRGTPSYEQYF
few	TRBJ1-3	TRBV12-3/TRBV12-4	NA	TGTGCCAGCAGAGGGGAAGCTGGAAACACCATATATTTT	CASRGEAGNTIYF
few	TRBJ2-7	TRBV20-1	TRBD2	TGCAGTGCTAGAGATAATCGGGGGGTGGACTACGAGCAGTACTTC	CSARDNRGVDYEQYF
many	TRBJ2-3	TRBV7-2	TRBD2	TGTGCCAGCAGCTTAGCTCCGGGAGGGCGGGGCACAGATACGCAGTATTTT	CASSLAPGGRGTDTQYF
few	TRBJ1-1	TRBV18	NA	TGTGCCAGCTCACCGGGGGGAGCCCACTGGTCGACTGAAGCTTTCTTT	CASSPGGAHWSTEAFF
NA	TRBJ2-3	TRBV6-1	NA	TGTGCCAGCAGTAAAACTCCCTCGGGGATCACAGATACGCAGTATTTT	CASSKTPSGITDTQYF
many	TRBJ2-7	TRBV29-1	TRBD2	TGCAGCGTCACGCCCGCGGGGGGGGCCTACGAGCAGTACTTC	CSVTPAGGAYEQYF
NA	TRBJ2-5	TRBV3-1	NA	TGTGCCAGCAGCCAAGATCCGGGGGAGTTCATGAAGACCCAGTACTTC	CASSQDPGEFMKTQYF
once	TRBJ1-5	TRBV15	NA	TGTGCCACCAGCAGAGAAAGGCAGGCCAGCAATCAGCCCCAGCATTTT	CATSRERQASNQPQHF
NA	TRBJ2-2	TRBV27	NA	TGTGCCAGCAGTTTATTCCTAGCCGAGAACACCGGGGAGCTGTTTTTT	CASSLFLAENTGELFF
NA	TRBJ1-5	TRBV5-5	NA	TGTGCCAGCAGCGGGGGGGTAATTGGCAATCAGCCCCAGCATTTT	CASSGGVIGNQPQHF